This T cell receptor beta chain came from a study of T cell responses to AZD1222 COVID-19 vaccine. On the study more broadly: Second doses at about 4 or about 12 weeks were pooled. Study findings and constraints: Reportedly, close to half of spike-specific TCRs are directed against unmutated variant regions. The study sampled repertoires only after the peak T cell response.

The CDR3 runs to 14 residues. In germline, CDR1 is LGHDT, CDR2 YNNKEL (reference sequence). V lost 0 bases, J lost 5 bases, and 4 bases stayed unmatched. With respect to this clone: Its target is unknown.

Generated by immunoSEQ multiplex PCR, the TCRdb table keeps only in-frame clones and is missing some. The data contain more than 90,000 clones, 90% of them singletons. The source of this sequence is an adult in good health. The material sequenced was peripheral blood, taken on day 0 of AZD1222 vaccination. The chain combines TRBV3-1 (or the pseudogene TRBV3-2) with TRBJ2-7, with 7 positions matching TRBD2. The CDR3 DNA follows: TGTGCCAGCAGCCAAGATGGGGGGGGGAACGAGCAGTACTTC. Protein product: CASSQDGGGNEQYF.